This TCR beta chain was observed in a study of blood T cell repertoires in COVID-19. About the research overall: Acute and convalescent COVID-19 specimens originated in the United States, Italy and Spain. Sample material is recorded as cDNA or gDNA derived from T cells, B-cell-depleted T cells, or PBMCs.

The CDR3 consists of 16 residues. V lost 4 bases and J lost 7; bases outside the gene matches: 10. The V gene's germline CDR1 is MGHRA and CDR2 YSYEKL. This clone was picked up a small number of times. Original analysis: It was from reference gene primer amplification that nucleated cell counts were estimated. The assay was immunoSEQ multiplex PCR, and TCRdb's table has in-frame clones only and misses some. Clonal size and the V and J genes are those of that table, whereas D and trimming came from the DNA. The sample holds about 96,000 clones; less than 85% are singletons and the top ten take roughly 17%.

The sequence was obtained from a woman between 55 and 75 years old with acute or convalescent COVID-19. The chain joins TRBV4-1 to TRBJ1-5; 10 bases line up with TRBD1. Material: peripheral blood. The CDR3 spells CASSPPGTGEKQPQHF. CDR3 in DNA: TGCGCCAGCAGCCCCCCCGGGACAGGGGAGAAACAGCCCCAGCATTTT.